A selection of T cell receptor beta chains follows, all from one sample in a study of cytomegalovirus exposure and HLA in healthy donors. TCRdb's copy holds only in-frame clones and misses some; the assay was immunoSEQ multiplex PCR. This sample's clone table lists approximately 110,000 clones. Sequencing used PBMCs. The receptors come from a man aged 30 to 39 in good health and CMV-seronegative. Both conserved end residues are part of each CDR3. The D gene is left open where the match is weak.

v_gene: TRBV6-5; d_gene: .; j_gene: TRBJ2-7; CDR3aa: CASSSSGTSLYEQYF; CDR3nt: TGTGCCAGCAGTTCCTCCGGGACTTCTCTTTACGAGCAGTACTTC
v_gene: TRBV7-9; d_gene: .; j_gene: TRBJ1-2; CDR3aa: CASSAADYGYTF; CDR3nt: TGTGCCAGCAGTGCCGCGGACTATGGCTACACCTTC
v_gene: TRBV15; d_gene: .; j_gene: TRBJ1-3; CDR3aa: CATSRDTLKTGNTIYF; CDR3nt: TGTGCCACCAGCAGAGATACCCTCAAAACAGGAAACACCATATATTTT
v_gene: TRBV29-1; d_gene: .; j_gene: TRBJ2-7; CDR3aa: CSVGGPNLIYEQYF; CDR3nt: TGCAGCGTCGGAGGTCCCAACCTAATCTACGAGCAGTACTTC
v_gene: TRBV19; d_gene: .; j_gene: TRBJ2-7; CDR3aa: CASSIGRAVTYEQYF; CDR3nt: TGTGCCAGTAGTATAGGTCGAGCGGTGACCTACGAGCAGTACTTC
v_gene: TRBV7-9; d_gene: .; j_gene: TRBJ2-2; CDR3aa: CASSYDKLNTGELFF; CDR3nt: TGTGCCAGCAGCTATGACAAACTGAACACCGGGGAGCTGTTTTTT
v_gene: TRBV9; d_gene: .; j_gene: TRBJ1-2; CDR3aa: CASSVVGTPYGYTF; CDR3nt: TGTGCCAGCAGCGTAGTGGGGACACCCTATGGCTACACCTTC
v_gene: TRBV23-1; d_gene: TRBD1; j_gene: TRBJ1-5; CDR3aa: CASSLGASGGGGNQPQHF; CDR3nt: TGCGCCAGCAGTCTGGGAGCCTCAGGGGGAGGAGGCAATCAGCCCCAGCATTTT
v_gene: TRBV21-1; d_gene: .; j_gene: TRBJ2-7; CDR3aa: CASSTPTSASSYEQYF; CDR3nt: TGTGCCAGCAGCACACCGACTAGCGCTAGCTCCTACGAGCAGTACTTC
v_gene: TRBV30; d_gene: .; j_gene: TRBJ1-6; CDR3aa: CAWSVQYLINSPLHF; CDR3nt: TGTGCCTGGAGTGTACAGTATCTTATCAATTCACCCCTCCACTTT
v_gene: TRBV2; d_gene: .; j_gene: TRBJ1-5; CDR3aa: CASRKEKGNQPQHF; CDR3nt: TGTGCCAGCAGGAAGGAGAAGGGCAATCAGCCCCAGCATTTT
v_gene: TRBV7-8; d_gene: TRBD2; j_gene: TRBJ2-2; CDR3aa: CASSQFASGEGGELFF; CDR3nt: TGTGCCAGCAGCCAGTTCGCTAGCGGGGAGGGTGGGGAGCTGTTTTTT
v_gene: TRBV7-9; d_gene: .; j_gene: TRBJ2-1; CDR3aa: CASSGWGDEQFF; CDR3nt: TGTGCCAGCAGCGGCTGGGGCGATGAGCAGTTCTTC